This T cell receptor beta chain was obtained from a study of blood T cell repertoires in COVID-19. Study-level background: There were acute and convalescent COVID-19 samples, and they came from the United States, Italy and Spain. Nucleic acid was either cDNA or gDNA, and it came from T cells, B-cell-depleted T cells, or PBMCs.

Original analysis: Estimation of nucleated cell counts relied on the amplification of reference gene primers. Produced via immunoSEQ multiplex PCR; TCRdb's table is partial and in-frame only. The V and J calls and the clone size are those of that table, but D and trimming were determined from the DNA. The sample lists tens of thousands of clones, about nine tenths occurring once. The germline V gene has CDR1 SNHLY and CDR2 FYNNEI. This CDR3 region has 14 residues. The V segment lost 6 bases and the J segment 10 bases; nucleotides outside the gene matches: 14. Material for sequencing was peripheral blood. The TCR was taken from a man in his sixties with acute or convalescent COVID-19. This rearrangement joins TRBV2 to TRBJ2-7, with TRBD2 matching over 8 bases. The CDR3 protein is CASRPTGTRVEQYF. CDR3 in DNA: TGTGCCAGCAGACCAACCGGGACTAGGGTCGAACAGTACTTC.